This TCR beta chain was documented in a study of T-cell memory formation after mild COVID-19. The CDR3 covers 13 residues. Germline-derived CDR1 and CDR2 are SGHRS and YFSETQ. V shed 4 bases and J shed 8 bases, with 15 bases lying between them. Each CDR3 protein is one row after TCRdb ran MiXCR on the 5' RACE reads. This table holds more than 150,000 distinct CDR3 sequences, around 18% found once. J is TRBJ1-1 and V is TRBV5-1; weak D call: TRBD1 (6 bases). The receptor's source is a man aged 18 to 35 who had mild COVID-19 (a few samples of this study predate the infection). Cell type and time point are not known. The sequencing input was PBMCs or a T cell subset sorted from them (not recorded which). The CDR3 bases are TGCGCCAGCAGCCCCGGGACACAAAGCGAAGCTTTCTTT. Protein sequence: CASSPGTQSEAFF.